The clone carrying this T cell receptor beta chain was seen more than once but under ten times. These data originate in a study of T-cell memory formation after mild COVID-19. TCRdb passed the 5' RACE reads through MiXCR, listing each CDR3 protein once. The repertoire holds a few hundred thousand distinct CDR3 sequences, with roughly 20% as singletons. This CDR3 has 17 residues. V shed 2 bases and J 3 bases; nucleotides not matched to a gene: 6. Germline CDR1 is SEHNR and CDR2 is FQNEAQ (reference sequence). Sequenced: PBMCs or a T cell subset sorted from them (not recorded which). The TCR sequence derives from an adult woman who had mild COVID-19 (a few samples of this study predate the infection). Cell type and time point are not known. The chain carries TRBV7-9 and TRBJ2-3; TRBD2 matches at 12 bases. For the CDR3, the DNA is TGTGCCAGCAGCTTACCCCCTAGCGGGGGGGTTACAGATACGCAGTATTTT. Translated, it gives CASSLPPSGGVTDTQYF. Looking up the rest from reference TRBV7-9 and TRBJ2-3 gives the full variable domain: DTGVSQNPRHKITKRGQNVTFRCDPISEHNRLYWYRQTLGQGPEFLTYFQNEAQLEKSRLLSDRFSAERPKGSFSTLEIQRTEQGDSAMYLCASSLPPSGGVTDTQYFGPGTRLTVL.